Each of the 15 T cell receptor beta chains below was sequenced from the same sample in a study of T-cell reconstitution after alpha-beta-depleted transplantation in children. TCRbeta library preparation incorporated unique molecular identifiers. TCRdb re-called the PCR reads with MiXCR, one entry per CDR3 protein. The sample records roughly 570,000 distinct CDR3 sequences, more than 20% being singletons. The sequencing used PBMCs, collected before TCRalphabeta/CD19-depleted stem cell transplant. The origin of the receptors is a boy under two years old with Wiskott-Aldrich syndrome, due to receive a stem cell transplant.

The rearrangement joins TRBV6-1 to TRBJ2-7; D tentatively reads TRBD1 or TRBD2 (5 bases each). Trimming cost V 6 bases and J 1 base, with 10 bases left between them. The V gene's germline CDR1 is MNHNS and CDR2 SASEGT. The length of the CDR3 is 13 residues. The CDR3 region is CASSRDLSYEQYF. CDR3 bases: TGTGCCAGCAGCAGGGACCTATCCTACGAGCAGTACTTC.

This chain connects TRBV29-1 to TRBJ2-5; 8 nucleotides line up with TRBD1. V trimming: 4 bases; J trimming: 6 bases; junction bases outside the gene matches: 7. Germline assignment: CDR1 SQVTM and CDR2 ANQGSEA. This CDR3 has 13 amino acids. The CDR3 DNA follows: TGCAGCGTTGTCGCAGGGGGCAGGAAGACCCAGTACTTC. This codes for CSVVAGGRKTQYF. The complete variable domain, with remaining parts taken from reference TRBV29-1 and TRBJ2-5, reads SAVISQKPSRDICQRGTSLTIQCQVDSQVTMMFWYRQQPGQSLTLIATANQGSEATYESGFVIDKFPISRPNLTFSTLTVSNMSPEDSSIYLCSVVAGGRKTQYFGPGTRLLVL.

This chain connects TRBV10-3 to TRBJ2-7; 7 bases agree with TRBD1. The CDR3 runs to 15 residues. Germline-derived CDR1 and CDR2 are ENHRY and SYGVKD. Trimming removed 7 bases from V and 6 bases from J; junction bases left unmatched: 15. In DNA, the CDR3 is TGTGCCATCACCCAAGTAGGGGGCGCGGTTGCCGAGCAGTACTTC. This encodes CAITQVGGAVAEQYF.

This clonotype was counted only a few times. The rearrangement joins TRBV28 to TRBJ2-1, with no clear D. The germline V gene has CDR1 MDHEN and CDR2 SYDVKM. The CDR3 covers 14 residues. The ends were cut back, 2 bases at V and 7 bases at J, with 12 bases in the middle. Here the CDR3 reads CASSLRRAWNEQFF. The CDR3 DNA follows: TGTGCCAGCAGTTTAAGGCGAGCTTGGAATGAGCAGTTCTTC.

This clonotype has more than one count but fewer than ten. The CDR3: CSASSDAYQETQYF. DNA for the CDR3: TGCAGTGCTAGTTCGGACGCATACCAAGAGACCCAGTACTTC. The chain carries TRBV20-1 and TRBJ2-5; unclear D gene. CDR1 DFQATT and CDR2 SNEGSKA come from the germline V gene (reference sequence). The CDR3 contains 14 residues. The V and J ends lost 3 bases and 0 bases respectively, with 11 bases between them.

This clonotype turned up a few times. The chain carries TRBV27 and TRBJ2-7, with TRBD2 matching over 7 bases. The CDR3 contains 14 residues. With 5 bases clipped from V and 2 bases from J, the junction kept 6 bases outside the gene matches. Germline lookup yields CDR1 MNHEY and CDR2 SMNVEV (reference sequence). The CDR3 DNA reads TGTGCCAGCAGTCACACGGGAGGAGCCTACGAGCAGTACTTC. Protein: CASSHTGGAYEQYF.

The chain carries TRBV5-1 and TRBJ2-1; D is unclear. Trimming took 2 bases from V and 0 from J, leaving 6 bases between them. The germline V gene has CDR1 SGHRS and CDR2 YFSETQ. This CDR3 comprises 14 residues. For the CDR3, the DNA is TGCGCCAGCAGCTTTTGGGGCTCCTACAATGAGCAGTTCTTC. Protein sequence: CASSFWGSYNEQFF.

This clonotype was picked up a small number of times. The chain combines TRBV12-5 with TRBJ2-1; 7 bases align to TRBD1. The CDR3 is 15 residues long. CDR1 and CDR2 from the germline V gene are LGHNT and FRNRAP. The V and J ends lost 0 bases and 6 bases, in that order; junction bases with no gene match: 5. The CDR3 DNA reads TGTGCTAGTGGTTTGGTACTGGGGACAGTCAATGAGCAGTTCTTC. Its protein is CASGLVLGTVNEQFF.

The chain couples TRBV5-1 to TRBJ2-3, with D tentatively TRBD2 (5 bases). The CDR3 runs to 14 residues. The germline gives CDR1 SGHRS, CDR2 YFSETQ. V lost 0 bases and J lost 8, with 13 bases in between. This chain's CDR3 is CASSLGSGESTQYF. DNA of the CDR3: TGCGCCAGCAGCTTGGGTTCCGGGGAGAGTACGCAGTATTTT. Full variable domain (remainder filled in from reference TRBV5-1 and TRBJ2-3): KAGVTQTPRYLIKTRGQQVTLSCSPISGHRSVSWYQQTPGQGLQFLFEYFSETQRNKGNFPGRFSGRQFSNSRSEMNVSTLELGDSALYLCASSLGSGESTQYFGPGTRLTVL.

CDR3 amino acids: CSARASGRGQYF. CDR3 DNA: TGCAGTGCTAGGGCTAGCGGGAGGGGACAGTACTTC. The chain couples TRBV20-1 to TRBJ2-7; TRBD2 agrees at 12 bases. The CDR3 is 12 residues long. After removal of 3 bases from V and 10 bases from J, the junction contained 4 bases not matched to a gene. The germline gives CDR1 DFQATT, CDR2 SNEGSKA (reference sequence).

This clonotype showed up just a few times. This chain uses TRBV5-6 with TRBJ2-2; D may be TRBD2 (5 bases). Germline CDR1 SGHDT, CDR2 YYEEEE. Between the trimmed V and J ends, which lost 7 bases and 4 bases, there was a span of 17 bases. CDR3 length equals 15 residues. CDR3 nucleotides: TGTGCCAGCGGCCCCGATCGAGGGAGCACCGGGGAGCTGTTTTTT. This encodes CASGPDRGSTGELFF.

This chain uses TRBV5-5 with TRBJ1-2, with unresolved D. The germline V and J ends were trimmed by 6 bases and 7 bases, with 19 bases remaining between them. This CDR3 is built from 14 residues. Per germline, CDR1 SGHKS and CDR2 YYEKEE (reference sequence). CDR3 residues: CASTSRSGVVGYTF. Written as DNA, the CDR3 is TGTGCCAGCACCTCCAGGTCCGGGGTGGTTGGCTACACCTTC.

J is TRBJ1-3 and V is TRBV6-1; D is unclear. The CDR3 is made up of 14 amino acids. The germline CDR1 and CDR2 sequences are MNHNS and SASEGT. Trimming pared 4 bases from V and 0 bases from J, leaving 7 bases between. In nucleotides, the CDR3 is TGTGCCAGCAGTGCCCAGTCCTCTGGAAACACCATATATTTT. Translating gives CASSAQSSGNTIYF.

A few counts support this clonotype. The J gene is TRBJ2-7, the V gene TRBV5-5, with 11 nucleotides matching TRBD2. CDR1 SGHKS and CDR2 YYEKEE come from the germline V gene (reference sequence). V shed 1 base, J shed 7 bases, and the junction held 7 bases outside the gene matches. This CDR3 is built from 15 residues. The CDR3: CASSLKTSGAWEQYF. For the CDR3, the DNA is TGTGCCAGCAGCTTGAAGACTAGCGGGGCGTGGGAGCAGTACTTC.

V usage is TRBV12-3 or TRBV12-4 and J usage is TRBJ2-5, with a possible D match to TRBD2 (6 bases). V was clipped by 5 bases and J by 5 bases, with 18 bases between them. This CDR3 has 15 residues. In DNA, the CDR3 is TGTGCCAGCAGTCGCTTCGGGGGAGCGCAGGAGACCCAGTACTTC. This codes for CASSRFGGAQETQYF.